The 17 T cell receptor beta chains reported below all come from one sample, sequenced in a study of blood T cell repertoires in COVID-19. Measured with immunoSEQ multiplex PCR; TCRdb has only the in-frame clones, and not every one. This sample has more than 120,000 clones, with 87% found just once. The specimen was peripheral blood. The receptors come from a woman aged 45-65 years with active or convalescent COVID-19.

This chain joins TRBV18 and TRBJ2-7; D uncertain. V was clipped by 3 bases and J by 2 bases, with 11 bases between them. The CDR3 is 14 residues long. The germline V gene has CDR1 KGHSH and CDR2 LQKENI. The CDR3 nucleotides read TGTGCCAGCTCACCGTCTAGACTGGCCTACGAGCAGTACTTC. Amino acid sequence: CASSPSRLAYEQYF.

Comments on this clone: Other DNA sequences in this specimen translate into the identical CDR3. This chain uses TRBV28 with TRBJ2-3; TRBD2 agrees at 9 bases. Per the germline V gene, CDR1 is MDHEN and CDR2 is SYDVKM. V shed 3 bases and J 1 base; nucleotides not matched to a gene: 2. CDR3 length: 15 amino acids. In DNA, the CDR3 is TGTGCCAGCAGTTTGCTAGCGGGGCGCACAGATACGCAGTATTTT. Its protein product is CASSLLAGRTDTQYF.

The chain is built from TRBV10-3 and TRBJ1-2; D perhaps matches TRBD1 (5 bases). CDR1 is ENHRY, CDR2 SYGVKD, per germline. V was trimmed by 6 bases and J by 2 bases, leaving 10 bases between them. The length of the CDR3 is 13 residues. The CDR3 loop is CAISADSNYGYTF. As DNA, the CDR3 is TGTGCCATCAGCGCCGACAGCAACTATGGCTACACCTTC.

The rearrangement links TRBV10-1 to TRBJ2-4; TRBD2 agrees at 8 bases. The CDR3 runs to 18 residues. Germline V gives CDR1 WNHNN, CDR2 SYGVQD (reference sequence). Unmatched junction bases numbered 12, after V lost 2 bases and J lost 3 bases. The CDR3 protein is CASSETFRGGLVKNIQYF. The DNA of the CDR3 is TGCGCCAGCAGTGAGACCTTTCGGGGGGGCCTAGTCAAAAACATTCAGTACTTC.

The chain uses TRBV19 and TRBJ2-5, with 16 positions matching TRBD2. Germline V CDR1 and CDR2: LNHDA, SQIVND (reference sequence). This CDR3 region has 17 residues. With 1 base clipped from V and 2 bases from J, the junction kept 1 base outside the gene matches. The CDR3 loop reads CASSIGGLAGGQETQYF. The CDR3 DNA is TGTGCCAGTAGTATAGGGGGACTAGCGGGAGGGCAAGAGACCCAGTACTTC. The complete variable domain, with remaining parts taken from reference TRBV19 and TRBJ2-5, reads DGGITQSPKYLFRKEGQNVTLSCEQNLNHDAMYWYRQDPGQGLRLIYYSQIVNDFQKGDIAEGYSVSREKKESFPLTVTSAQKNPTAFYLCASSIGGLAGGQETQYFGPGTRLLVL.

The J gene is TRBJ2-5, the V gene TRBV6-5; 12 bases are shared with TRBD2. CDR1 is MNHEY and CDR2 is SVGAGI in the germline V gene. The CDR3 is 14 amino acids. J gave up 4 bases and V 6 bases, and 3 bases lay outside the gene matches. The chain's CDR3 is CASRLAGGPETQYF. DNA of the CDR3: TGTGCCAGCAGACTAGCGGGGGGCCCAGAGACCCAGTACTTC.

With respect to this clone: Compared with germline, one end of the junction differs, possibly owing to a read error. This rearrangement joins TRBV5-4 to TRBJ1-1, with 7 bases aligning to TRBD1. Germline CDR1 reads SGHNT; CDR2 reads YYREEE (reference sequence). This CDR3 region has 17 residues. CDR3 bases: TGTGCCAGCAGCTCCCTCAAACGGACAGGAGGGGACACTGGAGCTTTCTTT. Protein: CASSSLKRTGGDTGAFF.

J is TRBJ2-4 and V is TRBV5-4; D not resolved. This CDR3 is built from 14 residues. Trimming stripped 2 bases from V and 0 bases from J, with 6 bases between. Germline loops: CDR1 SGHNT, CDR2 YYREEE (reference sequence). The CDR3 DNA follows: TGTGCCAGCAGCTTTGCCGGAGCCAAAAACATTCAGTACTTC. Encoded protein: CASSFAGAKNIQYF. The whole variable domain, filled in from reference TRBV5-4 and TRBJ2-4, reads ETGVTQSPTHLIKTRGQQVTLRCSSQSGHNTVSWYQQALGQGPQFIFQYYREEENGRGNFPPRFSGLQFPNYSSELNVNALELDDSALYLCASSFAGAKNIQYFGAGTRLSVL.

This clone was observed a single time. This sequence joins TRBV6-5 and TRBJ1-1; TRBD1 aligns across 8 bases. Losses at the gene ends were 4 bases for V and 5 bases for J; bases not matched to a gene: 3. The CDR3 extends over 13 amino acids. CDR1 is MNHEY and CDR2 is SVGAGI in the germline V gene. For the CDR3, the DNA is TGTGCCAGCAGTTGGGGGACAGGAACTGAAGCTTTCTTT. This codes for CASSWGTGTEAFF.

The CDR3 bases are TGTGCCAGCAGCGTCACGGGTGATCCCACAGATACGCAGTATTTT. It specifies CASSVTGDPTDTQYF. The rearrangement links TRBV9 to TRBJ2-3, with no clear D. The V end was cut by 2 bases, the J end by 2 bases, with 12 bases between. The CDR3 contains 15 residues. Germline-derived CDR1 and CDR2 are SGDLS and YYNGEE.

The rearrangement links TRBV27 to TRBJ2-7; 8 bases are a match to TRBD2. Germline CDR1 reads MNHEY; CDR2 reads SMNVEV (reference sequence). The ends lost 2 bases at V and 2 bases at J; junction bases unmatched: 8. The CDR3 is 16 amino acids. DNA of the CDR3: TGTGCCAGCAGTTTAGGGGGTGGTAGCGGGACCTACGAGCAGTACTTC. Protein product: CASSLGGGSGTYEQYF.

The chain employs TRBV24-1 and TRBJ1-2, with a weak D call TRBD1 (6 bases). This CDR3 has 14 residues. The germline V gene has CDR1 KGHDR and CDR2 SFDVKD. Trimming took off 3 bases at V and 4 bases at J, with 11 bases between the two ends. This CDR3 reads CATSDEQGVYGYTF. CDR3 bases: TGTGCCACCAGTGATGAACAGGGAGTCTATGGCTACACCTTC.

Only a few counts were recorded for this clone. The chain has TRBV4-2 and TRBJ1-3; D gene uncertain. Trimming pared 4 bases from V and 0 bases from J, leaving 13 bases between. This CDR3 comprises 16 residues. The V gene's germline CDR1 is LGHNA and CDR2 YNFKEQ. CDR3 DNA: TGTGCCAGCAGCCGAACGGCGGAGAGCTCTGGAAACACCATATATTTT. Encoded protein: CASSRTAESSGNTIYF.

The V and J genes are TRBV4-1 and TRBJ1-3; D not resolved. The V end was cut by 4 bases, the J end by 0 bases, with 25 bases between. CDR3 length equals 20 residues. Germline V gives CDR1 MGHRA, CDR2 YSYEKL. The CDR3, as DNA: TGCGCCAGCAGCCCCAAGCCCCCTGATTGGGAGGCGAACTCTGGAAACACCATATATTTT. It specifies CASSPKPPDWEANSGNTIYF.

This clone came up once. This chain joins TRBV7-9 and TRBJ1-1; D not certain. V was cut by 1 base and J by 3 bases, with 12 bases left in between. The CDR3 runs to 15 residues. Looked up from germline, CDR1 is SEHNR and CDR2 is FQNEAQ (reference sequence). CDR3 amino acids: CASSLGDTSYTEAFF. Written as DNA, the CDR3 is TGTGCCAGCAGCTTAGGCGACACAAGCTACACTGAAGCTTTCTTT.

This clone was picked up a small number of times. V gene TRBV5-1 combines with J gene TRBJ1-1; possibly TRBD1 for D (6 bases). With 5 bases removed from V and 3 bases from J, the gap between germline ends came to 8 bases. This CDR3 region has 12 residues. Germline V CDR1 and CDR2: SGHRS, YFSETQ. CDR3 loop: CASRSGDTEAFF. In nucleotides, the CDR3 is TGCGCCAGCAGATCAGGGGACACTGAAGCTTTCTTT.

The gene calls are TRBV5-6 and TRBJ1-2, with unresolved D. The germline V and J ends were trimmed by 2 bases and 0 bases, with 11 bases remaining between them. The germline V gene encodes CDR1 SGHDT and CDR2 YYEEEE. CDR3 length equals 15 residues. CDR3: CASSFNPVTNYGYTF. The CDR3 DNA follows: TGTGCCAGCAGCTTCAATCCGGTTACTAACTATGGCTACACCTTC. Full variable domain (rest looked up from reference TRBV5-6 and TRBJ1-2): DAGVTQSPTHLIKTRGQQVTLRCSPKSGHDTVSWYQQALGQGPQFIFQYYEEEERQRGNFPDRFSGHQFPNYSSELNVNALLLGDSALYLCASSFNPVTNYGYTFGSGTRLTVV.